Given below is one T cell receptor (beta chain) in context. The target antigen is unknown. The germline CDR1 and CDR2 sequences are MDHEN and SYDVKM. V was clipped by 5 bases and J by 0 bases, with 17 bases between them. CDR3 length equals 17 residues. The sample is drawn from a study of cytomegalovirus exposure and HLA in healthy donors. Study-level findings and limits: Later on, an analysis found that several of the most significant clusters appeared to be linked to common viral pathogens, which included parvovirus B19.

Nominal health characterized the donors when sampled, though unrecorded immune exposures were likely. The PCR was carried out with 60 Vbeta primers and 13 Jbeta primers. Clones were sequenced by immunoSEQ multiplex PCR, and TCRdb holds only the in-frame ones, with some missing. The sample table sets out approximately 140,000 clones. The chain recombines TRBV28 with TRBJ1-3; no reliable D call. The material sequenced was PBMCs. This TCR came from a woman between 45 and 60 years old in good health and CMV-seronegative. CDR3 protein: CASSSGPWRSSGNTIYF. The CDR3 nucleotides read TGTGCCAGCAGTAGCGGGCCCTGGAGGTCCTCTGGAAACACCATATATTTT.